The 20 T cell receptor beta chains reported below all come from one sample, sequenced in a study of T cells in Graves' hyperthyroidism and ophthalmopathy (dated by TCRdb to between 2019 and 2020). The protocol used for the library was multiplex PCR. TCRdb records Illumina HiSeq 2000 as the sequencer. The TCR beta CDR3 regions were amplified from RNA transcripts. A first-round RT-PCR of the TCR CDR3 used the HTBI primer set with the Qiagen OneStep RT-PCR kit. Using fastp at Q25 and MiXCR, TCRdb reprocessed the public reads and kept productive beta chains. One record per CDR3 amino acid sequence lists the most common genes and DNA. Within this sample are fewer than 550,000 distinct CDR3 sequences, with about a sixth of them counted one time only. The ten largest clones capture approximately 7.5% of the sample. Sequenced material: blood. The receptors here all came from a woman younger than 35 with Graves' hyperthyroidism.

This clonotype was picked up many times. V gene TRBV7-8 combines with J gene TRBJ2-7; possible D gene TRBD2, 6 bases. The CDR3 extends over 16 amino acids. V was cut by 0 bases and J by 3 bases, with 15 bases left in between. The germline CDR1 and CDR2 sequences are SGHVS and FQNEAQ. The CDR3 loop is CASSLAAGTANYEQYF. The CDR3 region has the DNA TGTGCCAGCAGCTTAGCTGCCGGGACTGCTAACTACGAGCAGTACTTC.

Concerning this clonotype: Given a much more abundant clone one base away, this may be a read error. The rearrangement joins TRBV12-3 or TRBV12-4 to TRBJ2-3; TRBD1 or TRBD2 may be the D gene (6 bases each). The CDR3 consists of 13 residues. V lost 4 bases and J 4 bases, leaving 9 bases between the germline ends. The DNA of the CDR3 is TGTGCCAGCAGTTCGGGGGCTCCAGATACGCAGTATTTT. This sequence encodes CASSSGAPDTQYF.

At least ten counts were recorded for this clonotype. The chain combines TRBV20-1 with TRBJ2-3; TRBD2 matches 9 bases. The CDR3 has 14 residues. Trimming cost V 5 bases and J 0 bases; bases outside gene matches: 3. Germline V gives CDR1 DFQATT, CDR2 SNEGSKA (reference sequence). The CDR3 region has the DNA TGCAGTGCTGTAGCGGGGGAGAGCACAGATACGCAGTATTTT. This encodes CSAVAGESTDTQYF.

The gene calls are TRBV7-2 and TRBJ2-1, with D tentatively TRBD2 (7 bases). The ends were cut back, 5 bases at V and 4 bases at J, with 15 bases in the middle. CDR3 length: 15 amino acids. Looked up from germline, CDR1 is SGHTA and CDR2 is FQGNSA. The CDR3 sequence is CASSPQSGTYNEQFF. For the CDR3, the DNA is TGTGCCAGCAGCCCCCAGAGCGGGACATACAATGAGCAGTTCTTC.

This clonotype was detected many times. The rearrangement links TRBV28 to TRBJ1-1; no reliable D call. V dropped 7 bases and J dropped 3 bases, with 9 bases sitting between them. The CDR3 loop spans 12 amino acids. Per the germline V gene, CDR1 is MDHEN and CDR2 is SYDVKM. As DNA, the CDR3 is TGTGCCAGCACTATTGGGGACACTGAAGCTTTCTTT. It yields the protein CASTIGDTEAFF.

This clonotype was seen at least ten times. The V gene is TRBV20-1, the J gene TRBJ2-7; 10 nucleotides align to TRBD2. The CDR3 sequence is 15 residues long. Germline V gives CDR1 DFQATT, CDR2 SNEGSKA (reference sequence). Trimming took 0 bases from V and 6 from J; bases not matched to a gene: 8. The CDR3 DNA reads as TGCAGTGCTAGAGATTCAGCGGGAGGGCCTCGCGAGCAGTACTTC. This encodes CSARDSAGGPREQYF.

In this sample, this clonotype turned up many times. The chain couples TRBV25-1 to TRBJ2-1; no clear D gene. The V gene lost 5 bases and the J gene lost 3 bases, with 17 bases spanning the gap. Germline CDR1 and CDR2: MGHDK and SYGVNS. The CDR3 runs to 16 residues. The CDR3 nucleotides are TGTGCCAGCAGTAAGCCAGGCGGTAAAAACTACAATGAGCAGTTCTTC. It is translated as CASSKPGGKNYNEQFF.

This clonotype appeared many times. V gene TRBV6-1 combines with J gene TRBJ2-7; 9 bases map to TRBD1. The germline CDR1 and CDR2 sequences are MNHNS and SASEGT. V dropped 3 bases and J dropped 0; count of bases not matched to a gene: 3. The CDR3 has 15 residues. CDR3 region: CASSDGTGSSYEQYF. As DNA, the CDR3 is TGTGCCAGCAGTGATGGGACAGGGAGCTCCTACGAGCAGTACTTC.

This clonotype was counted ten times or more. The chain carries TRBV3-1 and TRBJ1-6; D not resolved. This CDR3 contains 12 residues. Germline V lookup: CDR1 LGHDT, CDR2 YNNKEL (reference sequence). The V end lost 1 base, the J end lost 11 bases, and 6 bases lay between the germline ends. The CDR3 bases are TGTGCCAGCAGCCAAGGACCAACACCCCTCCACTTT. Translated, it gives CASSQGPTPLHF.

This clonotype occurred many times. V and J are TRBV20-1 and TRBJ1-4; 9 bases match TRBD1. This CDR3 has 14 amino acids. Germline V gene data show CDR1 as DFQATT and CDR2 as SNEGSKA (reference sequence). The V segment lost 6 bases and the J segment 2 bases; nucleotides outside the gene matches: 4. The CDR3 is CSASGTGTNEKLFF. The CDR3 DNA reads TGCAGTGCCTCTGGGACAGGGACTAATGAAAAACTGTTTTTT.

This clonotype occurred a few times. A much larger clone differs by one base, so this may be a read error. This chain joins TRBV20-1 and TRBJ1-5; D call uncertain. Germline V gives CDR1 DFQATT, CDR2 SNEGSKA (reference sequence). The CDR3 sequence is 12 residues long. The V and J ends lost 0 bases and 7 bases respectively, with 7 bases between them. The CDR3 protein is CSARDRGQPQHF. Written as DNA, the CDR3 is TGCAGTGCTAGAGATCGAGGACAGCCCCAGCATTTT.

V usage is TRBV7-9 and J usage is TRBJ2-7; 10 bases line up with TRBD1. Trimming cost V 5 bases and J 6 bases; bases outside gene matches: 10. Germline CDR1 is SEHNR and CDR2 is FQNEAQ (reference sequence). The CDR3 covers 15 residues. The CDR3 loop reads CASSLFSGQGGEQYF. CDR3 sequence (DNA): TGTGCCAGCAGCCTTTTCTCCGGACAGGGGGGCGAGCAGTACTTC.

There are many counts of this clonotype. V gene TRBV6-1 combines with J gene TRBJ2-1; no definite D call. The germline V gene has CDR1 MNHNS and CDR2 SASEGT. There are 11 residues in the CDR3. V shed 6 bases and J shed 5 bases, with 5 bases lying between them. The CDR3 DNA sequence: TGTGCCAGCAGCAGTGACAATGAGCAGTTCTTC. Translated, it gives CASSSDNEQFF.

This clonotype was detected many times. For the CDR3, the DNA is TGTGCCAGCAGCTTCGGACTAGCGGGAGAGGGGGGTGAGCAGTTCTTC. Translating gives CASSFGLAGEGGEQFF. The rearrangement uses TRBV7-3 and TRBJ2-1, with 13 bases identical to TRBD2. The CDR3 contains 16 residues. V shed 3 bases, J shed 9 bases, and the junction held 8 bases outside the gene matches. From germline, CDR1 is SGHTA and CDR2 FQGTGA.

In its sample, this clonotype was seen a few times. A junction boundary mismatches the germline segment, possibly from a read error. The rearrangement joins TRBV12-5 to TRBJ1-2; D is unclear. The CDR3 length is 13 residues. Germline CDR1 reads LGHNT; CDR2 reads FRNRAP. For the CDR3, the DNA is TGTGTTAGTGGTCTATACAGTGGATATGGCTACACCTTC. It is translated as CVSGLYSGYGYTF. The full variable domain, rest sourced from reference TRBV12-5 and TRBJ1-2, is DARVTQTPRHKVTEMGQEVTMRCQPILGHNTVFWYRQTMMQGLELLAYFRNRAPLDDSGMPKDRFSAEMPDATLATLKIQPSEPRDSAVYFCVSGLYSGYGYTFGSGTRLTVV.

This clonotype was recorded many times. This chain uses TRBV30 with TRBJ1-6, with no clear D. The CDR3 loop spans 13 amino acids. Germline V lookup: CDR1 GTSNPN, CDR2 SVGIG (reference sequence). With 4 bases removed from V and 11 bases from J, the gap between germline ends came to 15 bases. This CDR3 reads CAWKSGLDPPLHF. The CDR3 DNA reads TGTGCCTGGAAAAGCGGGCTGGATCCACCCCTCCACTTT.

This clonotype was observed at least ten times. The chain couples TRBV7-3 to TRBJ2-1; perhaps TRBD1 as D (5 bases). Deletions cut 5 bases from V and 5 bases from J, with 13 bases between. Germline V gene sequence: CDR1 SGHTA, CDR2 FQGTGA. There are 14 residues in the CDR3. CDR3 DNA sequence: TGTGCCAGCAGCGCCCGGTCAGGGAACAATGAGCAGTTCTTC. This sequence encodes CASSARSGNNEQFF.

This clonotype was found many times. This sequence joins TRBV9 and TRBJ2-7; TRBD1 matches at 11 bases. With 4 bases clipped from V and 5 bases from J, the junction kept 11 bases outside the gene matches. The germline V gene has CDR1 SGDLS and CDR2 YYNGEE. The CDR3 is 16 residues long. The CDR3 nucleotides read TGTGCCAGCAGCAAACGACGGACAGGGGGCCAGGACGAGCAGTACTTC. This encodes CASSKRRTGGQDEQYF.

There are many counts of this clonotype. V is TRBV6-2 or TRBV6-3 and J is TRBJ2-3, with 12 bases that match TRBD2. Germline V lookup: CDR1 MNHEY, CDR2 SVGEGT. The junction had 11 bases not matched to a gene; V was cut back by 8 bases and J by 5 bases. The CDR3 loop spans 16 amino acids. CDR3 coding DNA: TGTGCCAGCGGCCGGTATGGACTAGCGGGAAGAGATACGCAGTATTTT. The encoded protein is CASGRYGLAGRDTQYF.

This clonotype occurred a few times. The chain has TRBV20-1 and TRBJ2-5, with D possibly being TRBD2 (6 bases). This CDR3 region has 15 residues. Trimming pared 5 bases from V and 2 bases from J, leaving 18 bases between. Germline values: CDR1 DFQATT, CDR2 SNEGSKA (reference sequence). The CDR3 DNA is TGCAGTGCTGGCCACCGGGACTCCTCGCAAGAGACCCAGTACTTC. Protein product: CSAGHRDSSQETQYF.